The T cell receptor (beta chain) under discussion was sequenced for a study of cytomegalovirus exposure and HLA in healthy donors. The study, taken as a whole, reports: V- and J-gene trimming of TCR beta was linked (in a later analysis) to a missense DCLRE1C variant. For most TCR beta V segments, an earlier analysis put the productive rate at about 90% or about 30% of the time.

Both 60 Vbeta primers and 13 Jbeta primers went into the PCR. The data were produced by immunoSEQ multiplex PCR, yet TCRdb's version contains in-frame clones alone and is incomplete. The table lists roughly 100,000 clones, over 70% of them singletons. Trimming removed 8 bases from V and 5 bases from J, with 13 bases in between. CDR3 length equals 13 residues. Germline V gives CDR1 MNHEY, CDR2 SMNVEV (reference sequence). On this clone: Its target is not known.

The sequenced sample was PBMCs. This TCR was recovered from a male donor in good health and CMV-seropositive. This chain connects TRBV27 to TRBJ2-1; the D gene is possibly TRBD1 (6 bases). Written as DNA, the CDR3 is TGTGCCAGCTCCACGGGACAACACAATGAGCAGTTCTTC. This gives the protein CASSTGQHNEQFF.